The 26 T cell receptor beta chains presented below share a single source sample, sequenced in a study of shared clonotypes between healthy human individuals. TCRdb's table, derived via immunoSEQ multiplex PCR, lists solely in-frame clones and lacks some. The repertoire holds roughly 400,000 clones, with around 96% as singletons. Specimen: memory CD8+ T cells sorted from blood. The subset denotes: CD45RO+ cells pooled with CCR7-negative TemRA cells. Source of these receptors: a man under 40 in good health.

Only one count was recorded for this clone. CDR3 sequence (DNA): TGTGCCAGCCGCGGGGCATATGGGGTATACGAGCAGTACTTC. It translates to CASRGAYGVYEQYF. This chain joins TRBV6-6 and TRBJ2-7, with D maybe TRBD2 (6 bases). The CDR3 sequence is 14 residues long. Germline CDR1 reads MNHNY; CDR2 reads SVGAGI (reference sequence). Trimming removed 8 bases from V and 4 bases from J, with 18 bases in between.

This chain uses TRBV6-5 with TRBJ1-2; TRBD1 matches 7 bases. CDR3 length equals 15 residues. Germline-derived CDR1 and CDR2 are MNHEY and SVGAGI. Losses at the gene ends were 8 bases for V and 0 bases for J; bases not matched to a gene: 9. CDR3 nucleotide sequence: TGTGCCAGCCGTCCAGCGCAGGGGGCTAACTATGGCTACACCTTC. This encodes CASRPAQGANYGYTF.

This chain's CDR3 is CASSDTSGNSYEQYF. For the CDR3, the DNA is TGTGCCAGCAGTGATACTAGCGGAAATTCCTACGAGCAGTACTTC. The chain couples TRBV28 to TRBJ2-7, with TRBD2 matching over 8 bases. The CDR3 has 15 residues. Germline V gene data show CDR1 as MDHEN and CDR2 as SYDVKM. Unmatched junction bases numbered 7, after V lost 5 bases and J lost 1 base.

The gene calls are TRBV19 and TRBJ2-3; 9 positions match TRBD1. CDR1 and CDR2 from the germline V gene are LNHDA and SQIVND (reference sequence). The CDR3 extends over 16 amino acids. J lost 1 base, V lost 5 bases, and 7 bases had no gene match. The DNA of the CDR3 is TGTGCCAGTAGTCCCCGGGACAGGGTAGGCACAGATACGCAGTATTTT. Its protein product is CASSPRDRVGTDTQYF.

The table lists this clone with a count of one. The CDR3 here is CASSEQGRYGYTF. CDR3 nucleotide sequence: TGCGCCAGCAGTGAGCAGGGGCGCTATGGCTACACCTTC. This chain joins TRBV10-2 and TRBJ1-2, with a possible D match to TRBD1 (6 bases). Germline-derived CDR1 and CDR2 are WSHSY and SAAADI. The CDR3 is 13 residues long. Trimming removed 2 bases from V and 4 bases from J, with 8 bases in between.

This chain joins TRBV10-2 and TRBJ1-1; maybe TRBD1 (5 bases). Trimming pared 5 bases from V and 1 base from J, leaving 17 bases between. There are 16 residues in the CDR3. Germline V gives CDR1 WSHSY, CDR2 SAAADI. CDR3 nucleotide sequence: TGCGCCAGCAGTAAAGTCGGGGCGAGATCGAACACTGAAGCTTTCTTT. Its protein product is CASSKVGARSNTEAFF.

This clone was seen just once. The chain combines TRBV9 with TRBJ2-3; 7 bases fit TRBD2. Trimming removed 4 bases from V and 1 base from J; junction bases left unmatched: 3. The germline CDR1 and CDR2 sequences are SGDLS and YYNGEE. This CDR3 is 14 amino acids long. The CDR3 DNA reads TGTGCCAGCAGCTTCACTAGCGGCACAGATACGCAGTATTTT. Translating it yields CASSFTSGTDTQYF.

The genes are TRBV2 and TRBJ2-7; possibly TRBD1 for D (5 bases). The germline gives CDR1 SNHLY, CDR2 FYNNEI. With 8 bases removed from V and 4 bases from J, the gap between germline ends came to 9 bases. CDR3 length: 11 residues. The DNA of the CDR3 is TGTGCCAGCCAGAACAGGTACGAGCAGTACTTC. This sequence encodes CASQNRYEQYF.

This chain joins TRBV28 and TRBJ1-2; D is ambiguous. Germline lookup yields CDR1 MDHEN and CDR2 SYDVKM. V shed 1 base and J shed 4 bases, with 19 bases lying between them. The CDR3 is 17 amino acids. The DNA for the CDR3 is TGTGCCAGCAGTTTATCCCCCTACAGCGGCGGTCCCTATGGCTACACCTTC. Protein sequence: CASSLSPYSGGPYGYTF.

The chain uses TRBV27 and TRBJ2-3, with 8 positions matching TRBD1. The V gene end was trimmed by 6 bases and the J gene end by 7 bases; junction bases not matched to a gene: 9. The germline gives CDR1 MNHEY, CDR2 SMNVEV (reference sequence). The CDR3 covers 14 residues. The CDR3 coding sequence is TGTGCCAGCAGCCCAGGGGGCGGGGTGCATACGCAGTATTTT. Protein sequence: CASSPGGGVHTQYF.

The gene calls are TRBV27 and TRBJ2-5; TRBD2 agrees at 8 bases. The CDR3 has 17 amino acids. The J segment lost 2 bases and the V segment lost 2 bases, leaving 10 bases of the junction unmatched. Germline values: CDR1 MNHEY, CDR2 SMNVEV (reference sequence). The CDR3 coding sequence is TGTGCCAGCAGTTTACGTTTTCGGGAGGGGGGGCAAGAGACCCAGTACTTC. The encoded protein is CASSLRFREGGQETQYF.

The V gene is TRBV9, the J gene TRBJ2-1; D possibly uses TRBD1 or TRBD2 (5 bases each). Germline V gives CDR1 SGDLS, CDR2 YYNGEE. V was pared by 1 base and J by 7 bases, with 18 bases between. This CDR3 is built from 16 residues. The CDR3: CASSVSAGTQRNEQFF. The CDR3 nucleotides read TGTGCCAGCAGCGTATCCGCCGGGACCCAAAGAAATGAGCAGTTCTTC.

The chain carries TRBV4-1 and TRBJ2-3, with TRBD2 matching 9 bases. V trimming: 2 bases; J trimming: 4 bases; junction bases outside the gene matches: 4. In germline, CDR1 is MGHRA, CDR2 YSYEKL. This CDR3 spans 15 amino acids. For the CDR3, the DNA is TGCGCCAGCAGCCAACTAGCGGGAATCCCAGATACGCAGTATTTT. This encodes CASSQLAGIPDTQYF.

The rearrangement uses TRBV4-1 and TRBJ2-7; the match to TRBD2 covers 8 bases. CDR1 MGHRA and CDR2 YSYEKL come from the germline V gene. CDR3 size: 17 residues. V lost 2 bases to trimming and J lost 2 bases; unmatched junction nucleotides: 11. The CDR3 DNA follows: TGCGCCAGCAGCCAAACCCCCCCCGGACTAGCTCCCTACGAGCAGTACTTC. Protein product: CASSQTPPGLAPYEQYF.

The CDR3 loop is CSVPQGASGYTF. As DNA, the CDR3 is TGCAGCGTGCCCCAGGGGGCTTCTGGCTACACCTTC. The V call is TRBV29-1, the J call TRBJ1-2; 8 bases are a match to TRBD1. From germline, CDR1 is SQVTM and CDR2 ANQGSEA. The length of the CDR3 is 12 residues. Trimming removed 6 bases from V and 7 bases from J; junction bases left unmatched: 7.

This clone was observed a single time. Other DNA sequences in the sample encode the same CDR3. The rearrangement links TRBV18 to TRBJ1-1; tentative D call: TRBD1 (5 bases). V was shortened by 2 bases and J by 7 bases, with 5 bases between the two germline ends. The V gene's germline CDR1 is KGHSH and CDR2 LQKENI. The CDR3 contains 11 residues. The CDR3 DNA sequence: TGTGCCAGCTCACCAGGGGGTGAAGCTTTCTTT. It is translated as CASSPGGEAFF.

The chain has TRBV7-8 and TRBJ2-7; 15 bases fit TRBD2. Germline trimming cut 1 base from V and 4 bases from J; bases unmatched to any gene: 8. This CDR3 contains 18 residues. CDR1 is SGHVS, CDR2 FQNEAQ, per germline. CDR3 sequence (DNA): TGTGCCAGCAGCTTAGGCCTTGGACTAGCGGGAGGGAATTACGAGCAGTACTTC. Protein product: CASSLGLGLAGGNYEQYF.

The rearrangement uses TRBV6-1 and TRBJ2-7; possible D gene TRBD1, 5 bases. Germline V lookup: CDR1 MNHNS, CDR2 SASEGT. The CDR3 has 12 residues. Trimming pared 7 bases from V and 3 bases from J, leaving 10 bases between. The CDR3 protein is CASTLQGYEQYF. As DNA, the CDR3 is TGTGCCAGCACTCTCCAGGGCTACGAGCAGTACTTC.

J is TRBJ2-1 and V is TRBV10-3; 7 bases are a match to TRBD2. Germline loops: CDR1 ENHRY, CDR2 SYGVKD. The trim removed 5 bases at V and 7 bases at J, leaving 11 bases unmatched. The CDR3 length is 15 residues. The DNA of the CDR3 is TGTGCCATCAGTCCATCAGCGGGAACACGGAATGAGCAGTTCTTC. Its translation: CAISPSAGTRNEQFF.

V gene TRBV29-1 combines with J gene TRBJ2-7, with 9 bases matching TRBD2. Germline V gene data show CDR1 as SQVTM and CDR2 as ANQGSEA. This CDR3 region has 13 residues. J was trimmed by 6 bases and V by 4 bases; bases with no gene match: 7. CDR3 residues: CSVAAGGPGEQYF. In nucleotides, the CDR3 is TGCAGCGTTGCAGCGGGAGGCCCCGGCGAGCAGTACTTC.

The J gene is TRBJ2-1, the V gene TRBV7-9, with 8 bases identical to TRBD2. CDR3 length: 15 amino acids. Trimming cost V 4 bases and J 0 bases; bases outside gene matches: 2. In germline, CDR1 is SEHNR, CDR2 FQNEAQ (reference sequence). In DNA form, the CDR3 reads TGTGCCAGCAGCTCAGGGACTAGCTCCTACAATGAGCAGTTCTTC. Translating it yields CASSSGTSSYNEQFF. Full variable domain (rest looked up from reference TRBV7-9 and TRBJ2-1): DTGVSQNPRHKITKRGQNVTFRCDPISEHNRLYWYRQTLGQGPEFLTYFQNEAQLEKSRLLSDRFSAERPKGSFSTLEIQRTEQGDSAMYLCASSSGTSSYNEQFFGPGTRLTVL.

The V call is TRBV4-1, the J call TRBJ1-1; TRBD1 agrees at 7 bases. V gave up 4 bases and J gave up 1 base; unmatched junction bases: 9. The CDR3 totals 16 residues. From germline, CDR1 is MGHRA and CDR2 YSYEKL. CDR3 protein: CASSPSTGLRNTEAFF. The DNA for the CDR3 is TGCGCCAGCAGCCCGTCGACAGGGCTTCGGAACACTGAAGCTTTCTTT.

The chain has TRBV28 and TRBJ2-3; 9 bases are a match to TRBD1. This CDR3 has 13 residues. CDR1 MDHEN and CDR2 SYDVKM come from the germline V gene. V shed 10 bases, J shed 5 bases, and the junction held 7 bases outside the gene matches. CDR3 in amino acids: CAILQGAGDTQYF. The CDR3 nucleotides read TGTGCCATCCTACAGGGGGCCGGAGATACGCAGTATTTT.

The CDR3 nucleotides read TGTGCCAGCGTTAAGCCGAGCACAGATACGCAGTATTTT. It codes for CASVKPSTDTQYF. The V and J genes are TRBV28 and TRBJ2-3; D not resolved. CDR1 is MDHEN, CDR2 SYDVKM, per germline. V was clipped by 8 bases and J by 0 bases, with 9 bases between them. The CDR3 loop spans 13 amino acids. The variable domain in full, completed from reference TRBV28 and TRBJ2-3, reads DVKVTQSSRYLVKRTGEKVFLECVQDMDHENMFWYRQDPGLGLRLIYFSYDVKMKEKGDIPEGYSVSREKKERFSLILESASTNQTSMYLCASVKPSTDTQYFGPGTRLTVL.

The chain carries TRBV7-9 and TRBJ2-7; 12 positions agree with TRBD2. The CDR3 contains 15 residues. The ends lost 5 bases at V and 3 bases at J; junction bases unmatched: 5. Germline loops: CDR1 SEHNR, CDR2 FQNEAQ (reference sequence). This chain's CDR3 is CASSPTSGSRYEQYF. In DNA form, the CDR3 reads TGTGCCAGCAGCCCGACTAGCGGGAGTCGCTACGAGCAGTACTTC.

V usage is TRBV19 and J usage is TRBJ2-7, with 9 bases matching TRBD2. The CDR3 totals 17 residues. Trimming at V came to 5 bases and at J to 3 bases, leaving 14 bases not matched to a gene. Germline CDR1 LNHDA, CDR2 SQIVND (reference sequence). CDR3 sequence: CASSQRGASGAIYEQYF. Here the CDR3 DNA reads TGTGCCAGTAGTCAGCGGGGGGCTAGCGGGGCGATCTACGAGCAGTACTTC.